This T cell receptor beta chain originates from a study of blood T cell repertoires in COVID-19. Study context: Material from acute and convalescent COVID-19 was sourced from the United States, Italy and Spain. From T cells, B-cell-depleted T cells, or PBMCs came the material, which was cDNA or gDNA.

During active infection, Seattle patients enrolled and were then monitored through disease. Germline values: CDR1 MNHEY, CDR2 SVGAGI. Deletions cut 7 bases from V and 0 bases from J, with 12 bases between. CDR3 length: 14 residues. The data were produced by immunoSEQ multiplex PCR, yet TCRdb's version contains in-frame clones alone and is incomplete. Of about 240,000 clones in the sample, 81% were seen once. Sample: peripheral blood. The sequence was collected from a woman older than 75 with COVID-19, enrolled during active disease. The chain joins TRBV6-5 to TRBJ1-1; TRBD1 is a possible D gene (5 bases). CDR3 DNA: TGTGCCAGCACTCCGGACATTCTGAACACTGAAGCTTTCTTT. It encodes CASTPDILNTEAFF.